Sequencing of this TCR beta chain was carried out in a study of blood T cell repertoires in COVID-19. Looked up from germline, CDR1 is SGDLS and CDR2 is YYNGEE. The length of the CDR3 is 14 residues. J lost 3 bases, V lost 6 bases, and 7 bases had no gene match. Method: immunoSEQ multiplex PCR; TCRdb's copy keeps in-frame clones and lacks some. Of about 250,000 clones detected, around nine tenths appear once; the ten largest clones hold around 1.7%. J is TRBJ2-3 and V is TRBV9, with TRBD2 matching 7 bases. The TCR comes from a woman aged 55-70 years who had recovered from COVID-19. Sequenced input: peripheral blood. CDR3: CASTRLGGTDTQYF. DNA for the CDR3: TGTGCCAGCACTCGACTCGGGGGGACAGATACGCAGTATTTT. The full variable domain, its missing parts supplied by reference TRBV9 and TRBJ2-3, is DSGVTQTPKHLITATGQRVTLRCSPRSGDLSVYWYQQSLDQGLQFLIQYYNGEERAKGNILERFSAQQFPDLHSELNLSSLELGDSALYFCASTRLGGTDTQYFGPGTRLTVL.